Listed below are T cell receptor beta chains from one sample, sequenced in a study of cytomegalovirus exposure and HLA in healthy donors. Assay used: immunoSEQ multiplex PCR; TCRdb lists only in-frame clones, some missing. Of over 100,000 clones in the sample, more than 60% were seen once. The sequenced sample was PBMCs. The receptors were gathered from a woman between 40 and 55 years old in good health and CMV-seropositive. Both conserved end residues are part of each CDR3. A D gene is named only where the DNA matches it firmly. Clone sizes are given selectively: once, few, many, or a class where the clone is expanded.

D	size	V	J	CDR3	DNA
TRBD1	.	TRBV6-4	TRBJ1-1	CASRPGTAGEAFF	TGTGCCAGCAGACCCGGGACAGCGGGTGAAGCTTTCTTT
.	.	TRBV6-5	TRBJ1-2	CASSYDSNYGYTF	TGTGCCAGCAGTTACGACAGTAACTATGGCTACACCTTC
TRBD1	once	TRBV27	TRBJ1-3	CASSSNRGPATGNTIYF	TGTGCCAGCAGTTCGAACAGGGGCCCTGCGACTGGAAACACCATATATTTT
TRBD2	.	TRBV28	TRBJ2-7	CASSPGGSASYEQYF	TGTGCCAGCAGTCCGGGGGGGTCGGCCTCCTACGAGCAGTACTTC
TRBD2	.	TRBV9	TRBJ2-3	CASSLGAGGLYTQYF	TGTGCCAGCAGCTTGGGAGCGGGGGGGCTGTATACGCAGTATTTT
TRBD1	.	TRBV6-6	TRBJ2-7	CATGQGPYEQYF	TGTGCCACCGGACAGGGGCCCTACGAGCAGTACTTC
TRBD2	.	TRBV29-1	TRBJ2-1	CSSGRAYNEQFF	TGCAGCAGCGGGAGGGCCTACAATGAGCAGTTCTTC
.	few	TRBV5-5	TRBJ2-7	CASSPSTRTAAAYEQYF	TGTGCCAGCAGCCCCTCAACTAGGACAGCGGCAGCGTACGAGCAGTACTTC
TRBD1	few	TRBV5-1	TRBJ1-1	CASSLDRTTEAFF	TGCGCCAGCAGTTTGGACAGGACCACTGAAGCTTTCTTT
TRBD1	.	TRBV7-2	TRBJ1-2	CASSLVTGGKNYGYTF	TGTGCCAGCAGCTTAGTAACAGGGGGCAAGAACTATGGCTACACCTTC
TRBD1	.	TRBV6-6	TRBJ1-1	CASSPGTGGLRTEAFF	TGTGCCAGCAGCCCCGGGACAGGGGGATTGAGGACTGAAGCTTTCTTT
TRBD2	.	TRBV4-3	TRBJ2-4	CASSPGWTSGAKNIQYF	TGCGCCAGCAGCCCCGGCTGGACTAGCGGAGCCAAAAACATTCAGTACTTC
TRBD2	.	TRBV5-1	TRBJ2-4	CASSSLTSGRADIQYF	TGCGCCAGCAGCTCCCTCACTAGCGGGAGGGCAGACATTCAGTACTTC
.	.	TRBV5-6	TRBJ2-7	CASSLFSTWAPYEQYF	TGTGCCAGCAGCTTGTTTTCCACTTGGGCCCCTTACGAGCAGTACTTC